The subject of this entry is one T cell receptor beta chain. What it recognizes is unknown. This sample is drawn from a study of T cell responses to AZD1222 COVID-19 vaccine. Generated by immunoSEQ multiplex PCR, the TCRdb table keeps only in-frame clones and is missing some. The repertoire consists of some 160,000 clones, with around 88% occurring once and the leading ten covering over 1%. The ends were cut back, 7 bases at V and 6 bases at J, with 13 bases in the middle. CDR1 is MRHNA, CDR2 SNTAGT, per germline. This CDR3 contains 13 residues. General study points: Increased Spike-specific TCR breadth and depth were observed after two AZD1222 doses. The number of AZD1222 recipients seropositive at baseline was only five or six. The donor group comprised mostly white British people and more females; the analysis possibly underestimated clonal diversity.

The sequenced sample was peripheral blood, obtained 28 days after the second AZD1222 dose. The chain combines TRBV6-4 with TRBJ1-3; no reliable D call. The receptor's source is an adult who received the AZD1222 COVID-19 vaccine. The DNA for the CDR3 is TGTGCCAGCAACCTGATACTGGAAAACACCATATATTTT. This gives the protein CASNLILENTIYF.